This T cell receptor (beta chain) stems from a study of CD8+ T cells in alopecia areata. Whole-study context: In an open-label trial, patients got 5 to 10 mg tofacitinib twice daily.

Germline-derived CDR1 and CDR2 are ENHRY and SYGVKD. Unmatched junction bases numbered 4, after V lost 2 bases and J lost 6 bases. The CDR3 is made up of 14 amino acids. Points from the study as a whole: In patients, TCRs were shared less clearly than in mice, and HLA may possibly be involved. Tissue-resident alphabeta T cells belonging to normal skin likewise get sequenced within scalp specimens.

This clone is a singleton in its sample. Its antigen is undetermined. Investigators isolated RNA and reverse transcribed it into cDNA to act as the sequencing template. Clones were sequenced by immunoSEQ multiplex PCR, and TCRdb holds only the in-frame ones, with some missing. The table shows approximately 140,000 clones, with about 89% occurring only once. This rearrangement joins TRBV10-3 to TRBJ2-1; 7 nucleotides align to TRBD1. The source material was CD8+ T cells sorted from blood, sampled at week 0. This TCR was sampled from a human donor with alopecia areata. The CDR3 sequence: CAISETWTGNEQFF. The CDR3 DNA is TGTGCCATCAGTGAGACCTGGACAGGCAATGAGCAGTTCTTC.